One sample yielded the 11 T cell receptor beta chains listed below, sequenced in a study of regulatory T cells in long-lasting Graves disease. iRepertoire HTBI primers and Arm-PCR of CDR3 regions built TCR beta libraries. From the multiplex PCR reads, TCRdb called clonotypes with MiXCR, one entry per CDR3 protein. The sample has 360,000 or so distinct CDR3 sequences; roughly 23% are singletons. Time point denoted: persistent/refractory GD, antithyroid drugs over 5 years with positive TRAb. Following extraction of RNA from PBMCs, that RNA was used to make the TCR library. The source was peripheral blood mononuclear cells (PBMCs), collected when the disease was refractory, from a patient treated with antithyroid drugs. The receptors were gathered from a woman in her 40s with Graves disease.

This clonotype showed up many times. The chain combines TRBV7-9 with TRBJ1-4; D is ambiguous. Germline V gives CDR1 SEHNR, CDR2 FQNEAQ (reference sequence). The CDR3 consists of 16 residues. Trimming cost V 1 base and J 5 bases, with 14 bases left between them. CDR3: CASSLGLPALNEKLFF. The CDR3 DNA follows: TGTGCCAGCAGCTTAGGGCTGCCGGCCTTGAATGAAAAACTGTTTTTT.

The chain combines TRBV7-2 with TRBJ2-7; possible D gene TRBD2, 5 bases. This CDR3 contains 14 residues. Germline V gene lookup returns CDR1 SGHTA and CDR2 FQGNSA. Trimming took 5 bases from V and 3 from J, leaving 14 bases between them. The CDR3 region is CASSLRASFYEQYF. DNA for the CDR3: TGTGCCAGCAGCCTGCGGGCCTCTTTCTACGAGCAGTACTTC.

Here the CDR3 DNA reads TGTGCCAGCAGTTACGGGGAAAAACTGTTTTTT. It encodes CASSYGEKLFF. J is TRBJ1-4 and V is TRBV12-3 or TRBV12-4; unclear D gene. The CDR3 covers 11 residues. V lost 4 bases and J lost 8, with 5 bases in between.

To note about this clonotype: Being one base from a much bigger clone, this may be a read error. Written as DNA, the CDR3 is TGCAGTGCTAGAAGACTGGTGATTGATGAAAAACTGTTTTTT. Translated: CSARRLVIDEKLFF. The V and J genes are TRBV20-1 and TRBJ1-4; D not certain. V was clipped by 2 bases and J by 6 bases, with 13 bases between them. CDR1 and CDR2 from the germline V gene are DFQATT and SNEGSKA (reference sequence). The CDR3 spans 14 residues.

By sample fraction, this clonotype is medium-sized (0.01 to 0.1%). The chain combines TRBV28 with TRBJ1-6; perhaps TRBD1 as D (6 bases). The V end was cut by 8 bases, the J end by 9 bases, with 14 bases between. Germline values: CDR1 MDHEN, CDR2 SYDVKM. The CDR3 sequence is 13 residues long. The CDR3 region is CASRQVIFSPLHF. The CDR3 DNA is TGTGCCAGCCGACAGGTGATCTTTTCACCCCTCCACTTT.

This clonotype was seen many times. Here the CDR3 DNA reads TGCGCCAGCAGCTTGGGGGACAGCCCCCGCTATGGCTACACCTTC. Residues: CASSLGDSPRYGYTF. V gene TRBV5-1 combines with J gene TRBJ1-2, with TRBD1 matching over 7 bases. V gave up 0 bases and J gave up 4 bases; unmatched junction bases: 6. CDR3 length: 15 amino acids. CDR1 and CDR2 from the germline V gene are SGHRS and YFSETQ.

There are a few counts of this clonotype. The chain links TRBV9 to TRBJ2-7; 7 bases agree with TRBD2. Germline assignment: CDR1 SGDLS and CDR2 YYNGEE. The V segment lost 4 bases and the J segment 1 base; nucleotides outside the gene matches: 8. This CDR3 comprises 15 residues. The CDR3 here is CASSPRAGDSYEQYF. CDR3 DNA: TGTGCCAGCAGCCCGCGGGCGGGGGATTCCTACGAGCAGTACTTC.

Turning to this clonotype: Possible read error: a much larger clone is one base away. The J gene is TRBJ2-7, the V gene TRBV2; possibly TRBD1 for D (6 bases). Germline CDR1 and CDR2: SNHLY and FYNNEI. Trimming removed 6 bases at V and 7 bases at J, with 16 bases between. This CDR3 is built from 13 residues. The CDR3 bases are TGTGCCAGCAGAGTGGGCAGGGGTGATGAGCAGTACTTC. Translating gives CASRVGRGDEQYF.

The chain links TRBV2 to TRBJ2-5; TRBD2 matches 10 bases. J lost 4 bases, V lost 8 bases, and 7 bases had no gene match. CDR3 length: 14 amino acids. The germline V gene encodes CDR1 SNHLY and CDR2 FYNNEI. The chain's CDR3 is CASGKLAGRETQYF. The CDR3 coding sequence is TGTGCCAGCGGAAAACTAGCGGGACGAGAGACCCAGTACTTC.

This clonotype was recorded at least ten times. The junction differs from germline at one of its ends, possibly a read error. This chain connects TRBV11-2 to TRBJ2-7, with 10 bases aligning to TRBD2. In germline, CDR1 is SGHAT, CDR2 FQNNGV. The CDR3 is made up of 14 amino acids. The CDR3: CASSPVSGRLLNWF. The DNA for the CDR3 is TGTGCCAGCAGCCCCGTTAGCGGGAGGCTCCTTAACTGGTTC.

In this sample, this clonotype turned up many times. The chain uses TRBV28 and TRBJ2-7; 10 bases agree with TRBD1. The germline V gene encodes CDR1 MDHEN and CDR2 SYDVKM. The CDR3 is 15 amino acids. V lost 5 bases and J lost 1; bases outside the gene matches: 5. Here the CDR3 reads CASSTWTGGSYEQYF. CDR3 bases: TGTGCCAGCAGTACATGGACAGGGGGTTCCTACGAGCAGTACTTC.